One and the same sample provided the 8 T cell receptor beta chains below, sequenced in a study of CD8 T cells in Susac syndrome. RNA totalling roughly 0.5 to 1 ug underwent reverse transcription with random hexamers. From the immunoSEQ multiplex PCR reads, TCRdb called clonotypes with MiXCR, one entry per CDR3 protein. The data show around 190,000 distinct CDR3 sequences, roughly 92% seen once. Sequencing was carried out using CD4+ T cells from PBMCs. The receptors derive from a human donor in good health.

V is TRBV19 and J is TRBJ1-3; D remains unclear. Germline CDR1 reads LNHDA; CDR2 reads SQIVND (reference sequence). The ends were cut back, 4 bases at V and 0 bases at J, with 10 bases in the middle. The CDR3 contains 15 residues. DNA for the CDR3: TGTGCCAGTAGTACAGTCGTCGTCTCTGGAAACACCATATATTTT. The encoded protein is CASSTVVVSGNTIYF.

This clonotype was recorded once. The chain couples TRBV24-1 to TRBJ2-3, with 13 bases fitting TRBD2. With 4 bases clipped from V and 3 bases from J, the junction kept 9 bases outside the gene matches. Germline CDR1 KGHDR, CDR2 SFDVKD. The CDR3 runs 18 residues. The CDR3 DNA reads as TGTGCCACCAGTGAAGCACCGGGACTAGCGGGACTTACAGATACGCAGTATTTT. Amino acid sequence: CATSEAPGLAGLTDTQYF.

The chain joins TRBV5-1 to TRBJ2-1; TRBD2 agrees at 11 bases. The CDR3 is made up of 15 amino acids. CDR1 is SGHRS and CDR2 is YFSETQ in the germline V gene. V was clipped by 0 bases and J by 8 bases; unmatched bases: 4. CDR3 protein: CASSLVAGGPDEQFF. CDR3 DNA sequence: TGCGCCAGCAGCTTGGTAGCGGGGGGGCCCGATGAGCAGTTCTTC. The full variable domain, its missing parts supplied by reference TRBV5-1 and TRBJ2-1, is KAGVTQTPRYLIKTRGQQVTLSCSPISGHRSVSWYQQTPGQGLQFLFEYFSETQRNKGNFPGRFSGRQFSNSRSEMNVSTLELGDSALYLCASSLVAGGPDEQFFGPGTRLTVL.

The V and J genes are TRBV9 and TRBJ2-5; a possible D gene is TRBD2 (6 bases). The CDR3 spans 15 residues. Trimming stripped 0 bases from V and 5 bases from J, with 14 bases between. Germline V gene sequence: CDR1 SGDLS, CDR2 YYNGEE. CDR3 nucleotides: TGTGCCAGCAGCGTAGCTAGGGGAGGAGGGGAGACCCAGTACTTC. Translation: CASSVARGGGETQYF. The entire variable domain, with the rest obtained from reference TRBV9 and TRBJ2-5, is as follows: DSGVTQTPKHLITATGQRVTLRCSPRSGDLSVYWYQQSLDQGLQFLIQYYNGEERAKGNILERFSAQQFPDLHSELNLSSLELGDSALYFCASSVARGGGETQYFGPGTRLLVL.

The chain carries TRBV18 and TRBJ2-1; D gene ambiguous. V gave up 1 base and J gave up 11 bases, with 24 bases separating them. CDR1 and CDR2 from the germline V gene are KGHSH and LQKENI. The CDR3 runs 17 residues. The CDR3 DNA follows: TGTGCCAGCTCACCACGGAACCGGCCCCGATGGGATGGTCAGCAGTTCTTC. Translation: CASSPRNRPRWDGQQFF.

This rearrangement joins TRBV18 to TRBJ1-1; D may be TRBD1 (6 bases). The CDR3 spans 15 residues. V was cut by 5 bases and J by 4 bases, with 17 bases left in between. CDR1 is KGHSH, CDR2 LQKENI, per germline. CDR3 protein: CASSSLSLTGTEAFF. Written as DNA, the CDR3 is TGTGCCAGCTCATCCCTCTCCCTGACAGGCACTGAAGCTTTCTTT.

The V call is TRBV12-3 or TRBV12-4, the J call TRBJ1-2; the D is unclear. Trimming left V 6 bases short and J 0 bases short, with 26 bases between. This CDR3 comprises 19 residues. As DNA, the CDR3 is TGTGCCAGCAGACCTGATAATTCAGCTAGGGCTTCAGCTAACTATGGCTACACCTTC. It yields the protein CASRPDNSARASANYGYTF.

The sample holds one count of this clonotype. The chain carries TRBV28 and TRBJ1-2, with D hard to call. Trimming took off 6 bases at V and 8 bases at J, with 16 bases between the two ends. The germline CDR1 and CDR2 sequences are MDHEN and SYDVKM. This CDR3 contains 13 residues. The CDR3 loop reads CASSPSLFGGYTF. CDR3 sequence (DNA): TGTGCCAGCAGCCCCAGTCTATTCGGAGGCTACACCTTC.